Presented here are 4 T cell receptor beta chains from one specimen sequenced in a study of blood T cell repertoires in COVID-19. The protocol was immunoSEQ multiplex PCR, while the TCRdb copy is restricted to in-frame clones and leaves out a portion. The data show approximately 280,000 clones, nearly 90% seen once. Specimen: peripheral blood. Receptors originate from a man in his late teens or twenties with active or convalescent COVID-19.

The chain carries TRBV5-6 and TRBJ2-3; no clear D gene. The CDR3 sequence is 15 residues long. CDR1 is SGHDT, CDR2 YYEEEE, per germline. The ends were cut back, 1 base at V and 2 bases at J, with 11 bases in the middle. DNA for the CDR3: TGTGCCAGCAGCTTGATCCTAGGATACACAGATACGCAGTATTTT. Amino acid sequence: CASSLILGYTDTQYF.

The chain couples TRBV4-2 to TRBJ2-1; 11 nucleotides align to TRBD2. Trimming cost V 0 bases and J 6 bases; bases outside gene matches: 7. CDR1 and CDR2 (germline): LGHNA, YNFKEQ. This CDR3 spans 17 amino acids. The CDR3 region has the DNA TGTGCCAGCAGCCAAGATCTAGGACTAGCGGGCATCAATGAGCAGTTCTTC. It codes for CASSQDLGLAGINEQFF.

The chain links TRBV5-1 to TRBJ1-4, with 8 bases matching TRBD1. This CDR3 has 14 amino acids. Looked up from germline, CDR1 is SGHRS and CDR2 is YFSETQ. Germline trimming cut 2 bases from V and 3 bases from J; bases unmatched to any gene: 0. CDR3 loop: CASSLQGANEKLFF. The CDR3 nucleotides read TGCGCCAGCAGCTTACAGGGGGCTAATGAAAAACTGTTTTTT.

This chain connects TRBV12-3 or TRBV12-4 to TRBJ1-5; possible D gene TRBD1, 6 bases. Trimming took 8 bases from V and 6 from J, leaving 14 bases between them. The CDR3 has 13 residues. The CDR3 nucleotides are TGTGCCAGCTCGACAGGTCTTGGTCAGCCCCAGCATTTT. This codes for CASSTGLGQPQHF.